This T cell receptor (beta chain) was observed in a study of T cell responses to AZD1222 COVID-19 vaccine. General study results and limits: Spike regions recognized by vaccine-associated CD4 TCRs spanned the protein, led by 160-218 and 743-854. Two AZD1222 administrations were followed by greater Spike-specific TCR breadth and depth. At study baseline, merely six AZD1222 recipients were seropositive.

V was shortened by 5 bases and J by 3 bases, with 23 bases between the two germline ends. The CDR3 sequence is 17 residues long. Germline V lookup: CDR1 SGHRS, CDR2 YFSETQ. Generated by immunoSEQ multiplex PCR, the TCRdb table keeps only in-frame clones and is missing some. Of more than 90,000 clones listed, just over 90% are singletons. A remark on this clone: As yet, its antigen is unknown.

The specimen comprised peripheral blood, sampled on day 0 of AZD1222 vaccination. The chain is built from TRBV5-1 and TRBJ1-2; maybe TRBD1 (6 bases). This receptor was taken from an adult in good health. DNA of the CDR3: TGCGCCAGCAGAACCGCCCCAACAGGGTTAGGTGACTATGGCTACACCTTC. Translating gives CASRTAPTGLGDYGYTF.